This entry describes one T cell receptor (beta chain). Antigen specificity is unknown. The CDR3 runs 16 residues. The J segment lost 4 bases and the V segment lost 2 bases, leaving 5 bases of the junction unmatched. In germline, CDR1 is SGHVS, CDR2 FNYEAQ. CTLA-4 blockade with ipilimumab, together with focal radiation, was given to patients with chemo-refractory metastatic non-small-cell lung cancer. These data come from a study of radiotherapy plus CTLA-4 blockade in lung cancer. Study-level background: Objective responses emerged in around 19% of patients, and 31% attained disease control.

This table comes from immunoSEQ multiplex PCR, and its TCRdb copy is limited to in-frame clones, with some not included. The table has tens of thousands of clones, 70% to 80% seen once; the top ten hold around 4%. Study results and caveats: Expansion in blood of tumor-derived TCR clones was seen after radiotherapy plus ipilimumab. According to reports, early shifts in blood T cell clones, alongside interferon-beta, forecast response most accurately.

This clonotype was sampled from a human donor with non-small cell lung cancer who had a partial response to radiotherapy plus ipilimumab. Sequencing was performed on peripheral blood, taken from a patient treated with radiotherapy plus ipilimumab. The chain employs TRBV7-6 and TRBJ2-1, with TRBD2 identical over 10 bases. The chain's CDR3 is CASSLLSGGAYNEQFF. The CDR3 DNA reads as TGTGCCAGCAGCTTACTGAGCGGGGGGGCTTACAATGAGCAGTTCTTC. Full variable domain (rest looked up from reference TRBV7-6 and TRBJ2-1): GAGVSQSPRYKVTKRGQDVALRCDPISGHVSLYWYRQALGQGPEFLTYFNYEAQQDKSGLPNDRFSAERPEGSISTLTIQRTEQRDSAMYRCASSLLSGGAYNEQFFGPGTRLTVL.